Below are 14 T cell receptor beta chains sequenced from a single sample in a study of vaccination effects on CD4 cells after COVID-19. The antigens for these receptors are not known. Assay: immunoSEQ multiplex PCR; the TCRdb copy retains only in-frame clones and omits some. Seen here are more than 65,000 clones, about 86% observed once, and the top ten hold about 1.2%. CD4+ T cells specific for antigen were expanded with viral peptide pools by the ViraFEST assay before sequencing. Culture proceeded for approximately 10 days, and CD4+ T cells were then isolated. Each person got two doses of an mRNA SARS-CoV-2 vaccine, BNT162b2 or mRNA-1273. This material consisted of CD4+ T cells from PBMCs cultured with HCoV-229E spike peptides, taken after COVID-19 vaccination. Every receptor here comes from a human donor who received a COVID-19 vaccine.

This chain connects TRBV25-1 to TRBJ2-2; no clear D. Per the germline V gene, CDR1 is MGHDK and CDR2 is SYGVNS. V dropped 7 bases and J dropped 1 base, with 13 bases sitting between them. The CDR3 is made up of 15 amino acids. The CDR3 DNA sequence: TGTGCCAGCAAAAGCGAAACCGGGAACACCGGGGAGCTGTTTTTT. Encoded protein: CASKSETGNTGELFF.

This chain connects TRBV3-1 (or the pseudogene TRBV3-2) to TRBJ2-3; D tentatively reads TRBD1 or TRBD2 (5 bases each). Germline V gene sequence: CDR1 LGHDT, CDR2 YNNKEL (reference sequence). The ends were cut back, 3 bases at V and 2 bases at J, with 12 bases in the middle. The CDR3 extends over 15 amino acids. This CDR3 is CASSQGDGYTDTQYF. The CDR3 DNA follows: TGTGCCAGCAGCCAGGGGGACGGGTACACAGATACGCAGTATTTT.

The chain joins TRBV18 to TRBJ2-1; 9 bases align to TRBD2. CDR1 and CDR2 (germline): KGHSH, LQKENI. The CDR3 spans 16 residues. V dropped 1 base and J dropped 6; count of bases not matched to a gene: 7. The DNA for the CDR3 is TGTGCCAGCTCACCACGCGGGGGGGCCATTCGCAATGAGCAGTTCTTC. This gives the protein CASSPRGGAIRNEQFF.

In this sample, this clone turned up a few times. The chain is built from TRBV7-9 and TRBJ2-7; no reliable D call. This CDR3 is built from 14 residues. V lost 3 bases and J 1 base, leaving 10 bases between the germline ends. Germline assignment: CDR1 SEHNR and CDR2 FQNEAQ (reference sequence). This CDR3 is CASSFLGPSYEQYV. The DNA for the CDR3 is TGTGCCAGCAGCTTCCTGGGTCCTTCCTACGAGCAGTACGTC.

This clone has just a few counts. This chain uses TRBV9 with TRBJ1-2; D is unclear. V was clipped by 3 bases and J by 7 bases, with 13 bases between them. Looked up from germline, CDR1 is SGDLS and CDR2 is YYNGEE. The CDR3 has 13 amino acids. The CDR3, as DNA: TGTGCCAGCAGCGAGAGGTTTACCTCTGGCTACACCTTC. It specifies CASSERFTSGYTF.

The V gene is TRBV3-1 (or the pseudogene TRBV3-2), the J gene TRBJ1-4; 9 nucleotides line up with TRBD1. V was pared by 3 bases and J by 1 base, with 15 bases of the junction left unmatched. There are 20 residues in the CDR3. Germline V CDR1 and CDR2: LGHDT, YNNKEL (reference sequence). CDR3 DNA: TGTGCCAGCAGCCACGGTGGGGACAGGGAGAAACGCAGAACTAATGAAAAACTGTTTTTT. This sequence encodes CASSHGGDREKRRTNEKLFF.

The DNA of the CDR3 is TGTGCCAGCAGATCCGGGACAGGGAGTGTCGGGGAGCTGTTTTTT. It translates to CASRSGTGSVGELFF. V is TRBV28 and J is TRBJ2-2; 9 positions agree with TRBD1. Germline V gene sequence: CDR1 MDHEN, CDR2 SYDVKM. V was clipped by 6 bases and J by 7 bases; unmatched bases: 9. CDR3 length equals 15 residues.

Only one count was recorded for this clone. The chain employs TRBV5-8 and TRBJ2-5; D not resolved. V gave up 0 bases and J gave up 5 bases, with 11 bases separating them. The CDR3 runs 14 residues. CDR1 SGHTS and CDR2 YDEGEE come from the germline V gene. The CDR3 sequence: CASSLVIGLETQYF. CDR3 DNA sequence: TGTGCCAGCAGCTTGGTGATCGGGTTGGAGACCCAGTACTTC.

The V call is TRBV12-3 or TRBV12-4, the J call TRBJ1-1; maybe TRBD1 (6 bases). CDR3 size: 11 residues. Trimming stripped 6 bases from V and 6 bases from J, with 8 bases between. CDR3 sequence (DNA): TGTGCCAGCAGCCAGGGGCCTGAAGCTTTCTTT. It codes for CASSQGPEAFF.

J is TRBJ1-3 and V is TRBV30; the match to TRBD1 covers 8 bases. The germline V gene has CDR1 GTSNPN and CDR2 SVGIG (reference sequence). Unmatched junction bases numbered 4, after V lost 2 bases and J lost 4 bases. The length of the CDR3 is 14 residues. The CDR3 reads CAWSPRTGGNTIYF. The DNA of the CDR3 is TGTGCCTGGAGTCCCCGGACAGGGGGAAACACCATATATTTT.

This clone occurred a few times. The rearrangement joins TRBV9 to TRBJ2-3; possible D gene TRBD2, 6 bases. CDR1 and CDR2 (germline): SGDLS, YYNGEE. The ends were cut back, 3 bases at V and 5 bases at J, with 16 bases in the middle. The CDR3 is made up of 15 amino acids. The CDR3 nucleotides read TGTGCCAGCAGCGCCCTCCCCGGGGGAGTAGATACGCAGTATTTT. It translates to CASSALPGGVDTQYF. The full variable domain, with the rest looked up from reference TRBV9 and TRBJ2-3, is DSGVTQTPKHLITATGQRVTLRCSPRSGDLSVYWYQQSLDQGLQFLIQYYNGEERAKGNILERFSAQQFPDLHSELNLSSLELGDSALYFCASSALPGGVDTQYFGPGTRLTVL.

This clone has a handful of counts. V gene TRBV5-1 combines with J gene TRBJ1-2; D perhaps matches TRBD1 (5 bases). Deletions cut 4 bases from V and 0 bases from J, with 10 bases between. CDR3 length equals 14 residues. In germline, CDR1 is SGHRS, CDR2 YFSETQ. The CDR3, as DNA: TGCGCCAGCAGCCCCAGGGTCGCTAACTATGGCTACACCTTC. Its protein is CASSPRVANYGYTF.

This clone has just one count. This chain links TRBV6-1 with TRBJ2-7; no firm D call. The CDR3 is 13 amino acids. V lost 2 bases and J lost 6, with 11 bases in between. The germline V gene encodes CDR1 MNHNS and CDR2 SASEGT. The CDR3: CASSETGAGEQYV. The CDR3 nucleotides read TGTGCCAGCAGTGAAACCGGCGCCGGCGAGCAGTACGTC.

This clone was detected once. The chain recombines TRBV7-2 with TRBJ2-2; D not certain. Per the germline V gene, CDR1 is SGHTA and CDR2 is FQGNSA. V was shortened by 3 bases and J by 5 bases, with 7 bases between the two germline ends. The length of the CDR3 is 13 residues. The CDR3 here is CASSFLGTGELFF. The CDR3 coding sequence is TGTGCCAGCAGCTTTCTGGGAACCGGGGAGCTGTTTTTT.